These 14 T cell receptor beta chains were all obtained from the same sample, sequenced in a study of blood T cell repertoires in COVID-19. The data were produced by immunoSEQ multiplex PCR, yet TCRdb's version contains in-frame clones alone and is incomplete. Of about 370,000 clones listed, 80% to 90% are singletons. Sequencing was performed on PBMCs or T cells enriched from blood (not recorded which). All receptors derive from a man aged 18 to 29 who had recovered from COVID-19.

The J gene is TRBJ2-7, the V gene TRBV6-5; 7 nucleotides match TRBD1. This CDR3 has 15 amino acids. Germline V gene sequence: CDR1 MNHEY, CDR2 SVGAGI. With V trimmed by 0 bases and J by 1 base, 3 bases remained unmatched. CDR3 coding DNA: TGTGCCAGCAGTTACTCGGGGGACAGATCCTACGAGCAGTACTTC. Amino acid sequence: CASSYSGDRSYEQYF.

This clone was counted once. This chain joins TRBV11-2 and TRBJ1-3, with TRBD1 matching over 11 bases. The CDR3 is made up of 16 amino acids. Germline CDR1 reads SGHAT; CDR2 reads FQNNGV. V was clipped by 4 bases and J by 3 bases; unmatched bases: 5. The CDR3 region is CASSSRTGGYGNTIYF. In DNA, the CDR3 is TGTGCCAGCAGCTCGAGGACAGGGGGCTATGGAAACACCATATATTTT. The full variable domain, its missing parts supplied by reference TRBV11-2 and TRBJ1-3, is EAGVAQSPRYKIIEKRQSVAFWCNPISGHATLYWYQQILGQGPKLLIQFQNNGVVDDSQLPKDRFSAERLKGVDSTLKIQPAKLEDSAVYLCASSSRTGGYGNTIYFGEGSWLTVV.

The gene calls are TRBV18 and TRBJ1-3, with D hard to call. Germline V lookup: CDR1 KGHSH, CDR2 LQKENI. V was cut by 1 base and J by 0 bases, with 7 bases left in between. The CDR3 is made up of 15 amino acids. The CDR3 protein is CASSPLISSGNTIYF. CDR3 DNA: TGTGCCAGCTCACCACTGATTAGCTCTGGAAACACCATATATTTT.

The CDR3 nucleotides are TGCGCCAGCAGGCCGGGACAGGGGGCGGATGGCTACACCTTC. Protein product: CASRPGQGADGYTF. This chain connects TRBV5-1 to TRBJ1-2, with 12 positions matching TRBD1. Trimming at V came to 5 bases and at J to 6 bases, leaving 5 bases not matched to a gene. In germline, CDR1 is SGHRS, CDR2 YFSETQ. The CDR3 runs to 14 residues. Combining the CDR3 with reference TRBV5-1 and TRBJ1-2 gives the whole variable domain KAGVTQTPRYLIKTRGQQVTLSCSPISGHRSVSWYQQTPGQGLQFLFEYFSETQRNKGNFPGRFSGRQFSNSRSEMNVSTLELGDSALYLCASRPGQGADGYTFGSGTRLTVV.

The rearrangement uses TRBV28 and TRBJ1-4, with D possibly TRBD1 on 5 matching bases. There are 12 residues in the CDR3. V lost 2 bases and J 7 bases, leaving 5 bases between the germline ends. CDR1 is MDHEN, CDR2 SYDVKM, per germline. CDR3 nucleotides: TGTGCCAGCAGTTTAAGGGGTGAAAAACTGTTTTTT. Encoded protein: CASSLRGEKLFF.

V gene TRBV28 combines with J gene TRBJ1-3; D not certain. The CDR3 runs 16 residues. V dropped 5 bases and J dropped 4 bases, with 18 bases sitting between them. Germline CDR1 and CDR2: MDHEN and SYDVKM. The CDR3 protein is CASSPERLPVGNTIYF. The CDR3 nucleotides read TGTGCCAGCAGTCCCGAACGACTCCCAGTAGGAAACACCATATATTTT.

The chain uses TRBV12-5 and TRBJ1-2; D is ambiguous. This CDR3 contains 16 residues. Germline CDR1 is LGHNT and CDR2 is FRNRAP. The V and J ends lost 0 bases and 1 base respectively, with 12 bases between them. The CDR3 spells CASGLVLRGNNYGYTF. CDR3 DNA: TGTGCTAGTGGTTTGGTACTTCGCGGGAATAACTATGGCTACACCTTC.

The rearrangement joins TRBV6-4 to TRBJ2-2; perhaps TRBD2 as D (5 bases). V lost 4 bases, J lost 0 bases, and 6 bases lay in between. The CDR3 loop spans 14 amino acids. CDR1 and CDR2 from the germline V gene are MRHNA and SNTAGT. DNA of the CDR3: TGTGCCAGCAGTGCCGGGGCGAACACCGGGGAGCTGTTTTTT. Translated, it gives CASSAGANTGELFF.

The chain combines TRBV13 with TRBJ1-2, with D tentatively TRBD1 (6 bases). The CDR3 loop spans 15 amino acids. The germline gives CDR1 PRHDT, CDR2 FYEKMQ (reference sequence). The V gene lost 5 bases and the J gene lost 6 bases, with 19 bases spanning the gap. CDR3 loop: CASSLRGSYHNGYTF. CDR3 bases: TGTGCCAGCAGCCTTAGGGGGTCTTACCACAATGGCTACACCTTC.

The chain uses TRBV5-6 and TRBJ2-7; possibly TRBD1 for D (7 bases). Trimming cost V 0 bases and J 3 bases, with 10 bases left between them. Germline assignment: CDR1 SGHDT and CDR2 YYEEEE. The CDR3 length is 14 residues. CDR3 sequence: CASSLGRGLYEQYF. The CDR3 DNA is TGTGCCAGCAGCTTGGGGAGGGGGCTCTACGAGCAGTACTTC.

The CDR3 reads CAGGGRNTEAFF. CDR3 nucleotide sequence: TGTGCCGGAGGTGGCCGGAACACTGAAGCTTTCTTT. The chain is built from TRBV2 and TRBJ1-1; D is unclear. The CDR3 consists of 12 residues. Germline loops: CDR1 SNHLY, CDR2 FYNNEI. V lost 11 bases to trimming and J lost 1 base, with 11 bases between them.

This rearrangement joins TRBV3-1 (or the pseudogene TRBV3-2) to TRBJ1-2; D gene ambiguous. Looked up from germline, CDR1 is LGHDT and CDR2 is YNNKEL (reference sequence). The length of the CDR3 is 13 residues. Trimming removed 0 bases from V and 5 bases from J, with 7 bases in between. The CDR3 coding sequence is TGTGCCAGCAGCCAAGATAAACATTATGGCTACACCTTC. Protein: CASSQDKHYGYTF.

The chain carries TRBV5-1 and TRBJ2-7, with TRBD2 matching over 9 bases. V shed 6 bases, J shed 2 bases, and the junction held 9 bases outside the gene matches. The CDR3 consists of 15 residues. CDR1 and CDR2 (germline): SGHRS, YFSETQ. The CDR3 DNA reads TGCGCCAGCACCCGAAAGACTAGCGGTGCCTACGAGCAGTACTTC. Encoded protein: CASTRKTSGAYEQYF.

The J gene is TRBJ1-5, the V gene TRBV29-1, with TRBD1 matching over 9 bases. Germline CDR1 and CDR2: SQVTM and ANQGSEA. The CDR3 is made up of 17 amino acids. The V and J ends lost 4 bases and 4 bases, in that order; junction bases with no gene match: 14. As DNA, the CDR3 is TGCAGCGTTGCGAGACAGGGGGACAATCCTTCTAATCAGCCCCAGCATTTT. Its protein is CSVARQGDNPSNQPQHF.